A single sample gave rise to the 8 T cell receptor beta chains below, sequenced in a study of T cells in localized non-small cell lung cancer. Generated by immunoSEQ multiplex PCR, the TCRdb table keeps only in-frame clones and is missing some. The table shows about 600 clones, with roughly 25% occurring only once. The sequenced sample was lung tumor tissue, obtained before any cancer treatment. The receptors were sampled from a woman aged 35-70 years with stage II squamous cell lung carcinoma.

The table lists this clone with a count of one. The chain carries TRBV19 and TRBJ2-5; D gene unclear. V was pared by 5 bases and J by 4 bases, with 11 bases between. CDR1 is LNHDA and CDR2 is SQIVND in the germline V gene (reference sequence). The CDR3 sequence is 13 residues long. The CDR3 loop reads CASSPDPGETQYF. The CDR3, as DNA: TGTGCCAGTAGTCCCGACCCGGGAGAGACCCAGTACTTC.

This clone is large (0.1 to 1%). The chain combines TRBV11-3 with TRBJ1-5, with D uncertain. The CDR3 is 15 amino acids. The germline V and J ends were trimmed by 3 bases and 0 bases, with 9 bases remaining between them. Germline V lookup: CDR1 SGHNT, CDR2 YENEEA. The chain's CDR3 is CASSLSGYSNQPQHF. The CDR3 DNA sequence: TGTGCCAGCAGCTTGAGTGGATATAGCAATCAGCCCCAGCATTTT.

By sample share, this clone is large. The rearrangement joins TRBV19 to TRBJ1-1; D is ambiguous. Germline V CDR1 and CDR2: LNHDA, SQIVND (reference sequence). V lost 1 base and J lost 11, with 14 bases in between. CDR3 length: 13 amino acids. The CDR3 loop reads CASSIVPGVLAFF. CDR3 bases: TGTGCCAGTAGTATAGTGCCCGGCGTTCTTGCTTTCTTT.

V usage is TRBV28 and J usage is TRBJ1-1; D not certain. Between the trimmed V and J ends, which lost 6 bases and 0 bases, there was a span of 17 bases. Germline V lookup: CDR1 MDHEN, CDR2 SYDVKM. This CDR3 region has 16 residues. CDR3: CASSLRGKGMNTEAFF. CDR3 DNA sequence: TGTGCCAGCAGCCTCCGCGGTAAAGGTATGAACACTGAAGCTTTCTTT.

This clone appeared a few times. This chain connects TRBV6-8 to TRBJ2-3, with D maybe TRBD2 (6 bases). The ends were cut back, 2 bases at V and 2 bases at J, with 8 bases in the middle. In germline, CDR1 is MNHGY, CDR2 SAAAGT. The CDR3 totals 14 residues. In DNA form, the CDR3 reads TGTGCCAGCAGTTACGGGCGGGACACAGATACGCAGTATTTT. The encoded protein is CASSYGRDTDTQYF.

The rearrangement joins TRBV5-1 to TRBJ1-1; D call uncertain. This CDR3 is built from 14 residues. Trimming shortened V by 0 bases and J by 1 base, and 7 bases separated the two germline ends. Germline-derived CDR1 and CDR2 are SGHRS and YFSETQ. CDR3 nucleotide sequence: TGCGCCAGCAGCTTGGGGACGAAGAACACTGAAGCTTTCTTT. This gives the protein CASSLGTKNTEAFF.

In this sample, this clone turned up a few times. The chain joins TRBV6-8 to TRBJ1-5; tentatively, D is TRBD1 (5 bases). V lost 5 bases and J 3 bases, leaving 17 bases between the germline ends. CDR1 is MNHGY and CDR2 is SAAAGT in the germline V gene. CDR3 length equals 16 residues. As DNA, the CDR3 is TGTGCCAGCAGTGGGGGGGAGGGGAGTATCAATCAGCCCCAGCATTTT. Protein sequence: CASSGGEGSINQPQHF.

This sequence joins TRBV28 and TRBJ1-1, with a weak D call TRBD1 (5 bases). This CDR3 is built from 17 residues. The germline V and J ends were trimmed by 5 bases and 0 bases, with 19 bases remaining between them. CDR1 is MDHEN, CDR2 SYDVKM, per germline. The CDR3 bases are TGTGCCAGCAGTGGACAAGCAGGTTTGAATTTGAACACTGAAGCTTTCTTT. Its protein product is CASSGQAGLNLNTEAFF.